These 28 T cell receptor beta chains were all obtained from the same sample, sequenced in a study of vaccination and CD4 T cells after COVID-19. Specified treatment: approximately nine-day PBMC culture with coronavirus spike peptide pools or control peptides (ViraFEST assay). Gathering of the CD4+ T cells, from the unexposed donor, took place before the COVID-19 pandemic (2011-2018). Which antigens these TCRs recognize remains unknown. Sequenced with the Oncomine TCR Beta short-read assay was DNA taken from cultured CD4+ T cells. Cultures of CD4+ T cells served as the source for extracting genomic DNA. Each CDR3 protein gets one entry after TCRdb re-called the PCR reads with MiXCR. The data contain 8,000 to 10,000 distinct CDR3 sequences, 38% of them singletons. The sequencing sample was made of CD4+ T cells from blood, cultured in vitro. The receptor set was obtained from a human donor in good health.

The V and J genes are TRBV30 and TRBJ1-6; no clear D gene. From germline, CDR1 is GTSNPN and CDR2 SVGIG (reference sequence). V was clipped by 4 bases and J by 13 bases, with 11 bases between them. The CDR3 loop spans 11 amino acids. CDR3 coding DNA: TGTGCCTGGACTGGATTGGGTCCCCTCCACTTT. Translation gives CAWTGLGPLHF.

The V and J genes are TRBV6-5 and TRBJ2-1; 8 nucleotides match TRBD2. Trimming took 4 bases from V and 8 from J; bases not matched to a gene: 13. Germline CDR1 reads MNHEY; CDR2 reads SVGAGI. The CDR3 sequence is 16 residues long. The CDR3 bases are TGTGCCAGCAGTTCCCTTAGAAGCGGGAGTCTCTATGAGCAGTTCTTC. It specifies CASSSLRSGSLYEQFF.

This clonotype was recorded a few times. This chain uses TRBV7-3 with TRBJ1-6; a weak D match, TRBD1 (5 bases). CDR3 length equals 13 residues. Between the trimmed V and J ends, which lost 5 bases and 14 bases, there was a span of 16 bases. The germline gives CDR1 SGHTA, CDR2 FQGTGA. CDR3 nucleotide sequence: TGTGCCAGCAGCCTAGACCCCAAGGGGACCCTCCACTTT. This translates into CASSLDPKGTLHF.

The chain couples TRBV28 to TRBJ1-3; no clear D. The V and J ends lost 7 bases and 4 bases respectively, with 2 bases between them. The CDR3 spans 10 residues. CDR1 and CDR2 (germline): MDHEN, SYDVKM. Here the CDR3 DNA reads TGTGCCAGCAAAGGAAACACCATATATTTT. It encodes CASKGNTIYF.

The chain combines TRBV7-2 with TRBJ2-5; 8 nucleotides agree with TRBD2. The CDR3 is 16 amino acids. Germline CDR1 reads SGHTA; CDR2 reads FQGNSA. With 1 base clipped from V and 2 bases from J, the junction kept 6 bases outside the gene matches. CDR3 residues: CASSLVREVRQETQYF. The CDR3 bases are TGTGCCAGCAGCTTAGTGCGGGAGGTTCGGCAAGAGACCCAGTACTTC.

By share, this clonotype counts as medium-sized (0.01 to 0.1%). This chain uses TRBV10-3 with TRBJ2-6, with D tentatively TRBD1 (6 bases). CDR3 size: 15 residues. CDR1 ENHRY and CDR2 SYGVKD come from the germline V gene. V lost 4 bases and J 0 bases, leaving 7 bases between the germline ends. The CDR3: CAISGQVSGANVLTF. CDR3 DNA: TGTGCCATCAGTGGACAGGTCTCTGGGGCCAACGTCCTGACTTTC.

This clonotype showed up just once. The CDR3 reads CASQWSSGGYEQYF. DNA of the CDR3: TGTGCCAGCCAATGGAGCAGCGGGGGCTACGAGCAGTACTTC. The gene calls are TRBV6-2 or TRBV6-3 and TRBJ2-7; 8 bases fit TRBD2. The germline V gene encodes CDR1 MNHEY and CDR2 SVGEGT. The length of the CDR3 is 14 residues. V trimming: 8 bases; J trimming: 3 bases; junction bases outside the gene matches: 9.

The J gene is TRBJ1-2, the V gene TRBV11-1, with 7 bases matching TRBD1. The CDR3 is 15 amino acids. Germline CDR1 and CDR2: SGHAT and FQDESV (reference sequence). V lost 5 bases and J lost 0; bases outside the gene matches: 6. The CDR3 DNA is TGTGCCAGCAGCCTAAACAGGGGAGCTAACTATGGCTACACCTTC. This gives the protein CASSLNRGANYGYTF.

The chain has TRBV12-3 or TRBV12-4 and TRBJ1-6; 9 bases are a match to TRBD1. Germline trimming cut 6 bases from V and 1 base from J; bases unmatched to any gene: 4. There are 16 residues in the CDR3. The CDR3 DNA sequence: TGTGCCAGCAGCCCCGGACAGGGGTCCTATAATTCACCCCTCCACTTT. Its protein product is CASSPGQGSYNSPLHF.

The V gene is TRBV6-2 or TRBV6-3, the J gene TRBJ1-5; no clear D gene. The CDR3 is made up of 14 amino acids. The germline V gene has CDR1 MNHEY and CDR2 SVGEGT. The germline V and J ends were trimmed by 3 bases and 6 bases, with 12 bases remaining between them. CDR3 amino acids: CASSYYGESQPQHF. The CDR3 DNA reads TGTGCCAGCAGTTATTACGGGGAAAGTCAGCCCCAGCATTTT.

This clonotype was seen more than once but under ten times. The rearrangement uses TRBV7-2 and TRBJ1-3, with a possible D match to TRBD1 (5 bases). With 5 bases removed from V and 5 bases from J, the gap between germline ends came to 16 bases. The CDR3 covers 15 residues. Per germline, CDR1 SGHTA and CDR2 FQGNSA. CDR3 in amino acids: CASSLTESVRNTIYF. As DNA, the CDR3 is TGTGCCAGCAGCCTGACAGAGTCAGTGCGAAACACCATATATTTT.

The J gene is TRBJ2-3, the V gene TRBV20-1, with TRBD2 identical over 7 bases. After removal of 0 bases from V and 0 bases from J, the junction contained 9 bases not matched to a gene. Germline values: CDR1 DFQATT, CDR2 SNEGSKA (reference sequence). This CDR3 is built from 17 residues. The CDR3 reads CSARDTGGSPSTDTQYF. The DNA for the CDR3 is TGCAGTGCTAGAGATACGGGCGGGAGCCCTAGCACAGATACGCAGTATTTT.

The rearrangement links TRBV12-3 or TRBV12-4 to TRBJ2-3, with 9 bases matching TRBD1. J was trimmed by 2 bases and V by 5 bases; bases with no gene match: 2. The CDR3 spans 14 residues. The DNA for the CDR3 is TGTGCCAGCAGTCACAGGGGGCCCACAGATACGCAGTATTTT. Its translation: CASSHRGPTDTQYF.

The chain combines TRBV6-1 with TRBJ2-7; D is undetermined. The CDR3 consists of 13 residues. V was cut by 5 bases and J by 3 bases, with 11 bases left in between. In germline, CDR1 is MNHNS, CDR2 SASEGT. This CDR3 reads CASSRQNDYEQYF. The DNA of the CDR3 is TGTGCCAGCAGTCGGCAAAATGACTACGAGCAGTACTTC.

The CDR3 region has the DNA TGTGCCAGCACCCAAGGGGATTCCCTTAACTATGGCTACACCTTC. Translating gives CASTQGDSLNYGYTF. The chain uses TRBV9 and TRBJ1-2, with D perhaps matching TRBD1 (5 bases). This CDR3 spans 15 amino acids. Germline V gene data show CDR1 as SGDLS and CDR2 as YYNGEE. V shed 6 bases and J shed 1 base, with 16 bases lying between them.

This clonotype came up once. The chain links TRBV20-1 to TRBJ2-1, with 9 bases identical to TRBD2. The CDR3 extends over 13 amino acids. Trimming took 6 bases from V and 9 from J; bases not matched to a gene: 9. The germline CDR1 and CDR2 sequences are DFQATT and SNEGSKA (reference sequence). CDR3 bases: TGCAGTGCAAGTCTAGCGGGAATCGGTGAGCAGTTCTTC. This gives the protein CSASLAGIGEQFF.

The chain recombines TRBV10-3 with TRBJ2-7; 13 nucleotides agree with TRBD2. The CDR3 length is 19 residues. With 7 bases clipped from V and 8 bases from J, the junction kept 23 bases outside the gene matches. Germline V gene data show CDR1 as ENHRY and CDR2 as SYGVKD. The CDR3 sequence is CAITASGLSLLAGGRKQYF. The CDR3 nucleotides are TGTGCCATCACCGCTTCGGGACTTTCATTACTAGCGGGAGGGCGAAAGCAGTACTTC.

This clonotype has only a few counts. The chain carries TRBV20-1 and TRBJ2-7; 12 positions agree with TRBD2. J gave up 4 bases and V 1 base, and 2 bases lay outside the gene matches. This CDR3 comprises 14 residues. Germline V gives CDR1 DFQATT, CDR2 SNEGSKA (reference sequence). The CDR3: CSARGGLAGYEQYF. In nucleotides, the CDR3 is TGCAGTGCTAGAGGGGGACTAGCGGGTTACGAGCAGTACTTC.

This clonotype appeared once. The chain couples TRBV28 to TRBJ1-4; D not resolved. Germline CDR1 is MDHEN and CDR2 is SYDVKM. The V end was cut by 2 bases, the J end by 11 bases, with 9 bases between. The CDR3 loop spans 12 amino acids. The CDR3 DNA sequence: TGTGCCAGCAGTTTACGAGTTGAGAAACTGTTTTTT. Translation: CASSLRVEKLFF.

This chain links TRBV19 with TRBJ1-5; the D is unclear. The germline V gene encodes CDR1 LNHDA and CDR2 SQIVND (reference sequence). The CDR3 runs 17 residues. With 3 bases removed from V and 1 base from J, the gap between germline ends came to 16 bases. The CDR3 is CASSISGGRRSNQPQHF. The CDR3 DNA sequence: TGTGCCAGTAGTATCTCTGGCGGGAGAAGAAGCAATCAGCCCCAGCATTTT.

This clonotype is labeled medium-sized. The chain carries TRBV27 and TRBJ1-5; 9 nucleotides match TRBD1. The CDR3 has 14 residues. The germline gives CDR1 MNHEY, CDR2 SMNVEV (reference sequence). The junction had 6 bases not matched to a gene; V was cut back by 6 bases and J by 6 bases. CDR3 protein: CASRHRGQGQPQHF. The CDR3 DNA is TGTGCCAGCAGGCACAGGGGGCAAGGTCAGCCCCAGCATTTT.

The J gene is TRBJ1-2, the V gene TRBV5-1; a possible D gene is TRBD1 (6 bases). CDR3 size: 14 residues. V lost 0 bases and J 6 bases, leaving 12 bases between the germline ends. The germline gives CDR1 SGHRS, CDR2 YFSETQ. The CDR3 is CASSLDREADGYTF. Here the CDR3 DNA reads TGCGCCAGCAGCTTGGACAGGGAAGCAGATGGCTACACCTTC.

This clonotype has a single count. V usage is TRBV20-1 and J usage is TRBJ1-4, with a tentative D call TRBD1 (5 bases). Germline lookup yields CDR1 DFQATT and CDR2 SNEGSKA (reference sequence). There are 12 residues in the CDR3. CDR3 amino acids: CGAARENEKLFF. The CDR3 DNA reads TGCGGCGCGGCCAGGGAGAATGAAAAACTGTTTTTT.

This clonotype was counted a few times. The gene calls are TRBV7-2 and TRBJ2-7; TRBD2 aligns across 7 bases. CDR1 is SGHTA, CDR2 FQGNSA, per germline. The V and J ends lost 6 bases and 0 bases, in that order; junction bases with no gene match: 5. The CDR3 is 14 amino acids. The CDR3 is CASSKGGSSYEQYF. The CDR3 nucleotides read TGTGCCAGCAGTAAAGGCGGGAGCTCCTACGAGCAGTACTTC.

V gene TRBV6-2 or TRBV6-3 combines with J gene TRBJ2-5, with 9 bases fitting TRBD1. Germline values: CDR1 MNHEY, CDR2 SVGEGT. The CDR3 has 13 amino acids. V trimming: 5 bases; J trimming: 5 bases; junction bases outside the gene matches: 3. The CDR3 loop is CASSTGGWETQYF. In DNA, the CDR3 is TGTGCCAGCAGTACAGGGGGCTGGGAGACCCAGTACTTC.

The genes are TRBV20-1 and TRBJ2-3; 9 nucleotides agree with TRBD1. This CDR3 is 14 amino acids long. CDR1 is DFQATT and CDR2 is SNEGSKA in the germline V gene (reference sequence). The V gene end was trimmed by 6 bases and the J gene end by 6 bases; junction bases not matched to a gene: 10. In nucleotides, the CDR3 is TGCAGTGCCACCGGGACAGGGTCATCGGATACGCAGTATTTT. Encoded protein: CSATGTGSSDTQYF.

This clonotype has just a few counts. The CDR3 bases are TGTGCCAGCAGCCCACTCGGGACTAGCGCCACAGATACGCAGTATTTT. It specifies CASSPLGTSATDTQYF. The chain has TRBV7-3 and TRBJ2-3, with TRBD2 matching over 10 bases. Per germline, CDR1 SGHTA and CDR2 FQGTGA. J gave up 2 bases and V 5 bases, and 7 bases lay outside the gene matches. The CDR3 length is 16 residues.

The sample holds one count of this clonotype. The V and J genes are TRBV19 and TRBJ1-1, with a tentative D call TRBD1 (6 bases). Germline V CDR1 and CDR2: LNHDA, SQIVND (reference sequence). V was cut by 8 bases and J by 5 bases, with 15 bases left in between. The CDR3 sequence is 13 residues long. The CDR3, as DNA: TGTGCCAGTCAGGTACAGGGAAGGACTGAAGCTTTCTTT. As protein: CASQVQGRTEAFF.